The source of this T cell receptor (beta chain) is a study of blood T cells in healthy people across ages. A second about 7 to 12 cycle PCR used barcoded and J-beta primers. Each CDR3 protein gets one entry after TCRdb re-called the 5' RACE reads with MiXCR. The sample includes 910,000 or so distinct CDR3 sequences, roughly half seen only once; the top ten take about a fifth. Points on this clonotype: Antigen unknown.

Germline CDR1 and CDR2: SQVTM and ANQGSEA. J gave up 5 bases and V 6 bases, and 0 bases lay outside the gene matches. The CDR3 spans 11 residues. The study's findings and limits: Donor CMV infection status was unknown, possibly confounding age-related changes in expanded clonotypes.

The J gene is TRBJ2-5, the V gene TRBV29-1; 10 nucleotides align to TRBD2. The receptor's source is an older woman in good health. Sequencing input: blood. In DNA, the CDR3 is TGCAGCGTGGGACTAGCGGAGACCCAGTACTTC. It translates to CSVGLAETQYF. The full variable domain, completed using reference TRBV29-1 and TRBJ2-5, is SAVISQKPSRDICQRGTSLTIQCQVDSQVTMMFWYRQQPGQSLTLIATANQGSEATYESGFVIDKFPISRPNLTFSTLTVSNMSPEDSSIYLCSVGLAETQYFGPGTRLLVL.